These T cell receptor beta chains were read from a single sample in a study of blood T cells in healthy people across ages. TCRdb ran MiXCR on the 5' RACE reads and lists one entry per CDR3 protein. The repertoire holds roughly 700,000 distinct CDR3 sequences, with 20% to 25% as singletons. These data were likewise used in another study, on T cells of mothers and their children.

Sequencing was done on a sample of blood. The origin of the receptors is a boy under 18 in good health. Both conserved end residues are part of each CDR3. The order of the fields is clone size, J gene, V gene, D gene, CDR3 DNA, CDR3 protein. The D gene is left open where the match is weak. For some rows the clone size is stated as once, few or many, or as a class when expanded; others skip it.

abundance: few
j_gene: TRBJ2-3
v_gene: TRBV7-3
d_gene: .
CDR3nt: TGTGCCAGCAGCTTACTAGGGGCAGATACGCAGTATTTT
CDR3aa: CASSLLGADTQYF

abundance: few
j_gene: TRBJ2-7
v_gene: TRBV3-1
d_gene: .
CDR3nt: TGTGCCAGCAGCCCGGGACACCTGTCCTCCTACGAGCAGTACTTC
CDR3aa: CASSPGHLSSYEQYF

abundance: few
j_gene: TRBJ2-5
v_gene: TRBV2
d_gene: .
CDR3nt: TGTGCCAGCAGTGAAGCCCTACGCGTACAAGGGACCCAGTACTTC
CDR3aa: CASSEALRVQGTQYF

abundance: .
j_gene: TRBJ2-1
v_gene: TRBV11-2
d_gene: TRBD2
CDR3nt: TGTGCCAGCAGCTCTCGGACTAGCGGGAAAAACGAGCAGTTCTTC
CDR3aa: CASSSRTSGKNEQFF

abundance: .
j_gene: TRBJ1-3
v_gene: TRBV7-2
d_gene: .
CDR3nt: TGTGCCAGCAGCTTAAGCGTGGGTTCTAGAAACACCATATATTTT
CDR3aa: CASSLSVGSRNTIYF

abundance: few
j_gene: TRBJ2-7
v_gene: TRBV12-3/TRBV12-4
d_gene: TRBD2
CDR3nt: TGTGCCAGCAGTGTTAGCGGGACTCTTACCTACGAGCAGTACTTC
CDR3aa: CASSVSGTLTYEQYF

abundance: few
j_gene: TRBJ2-7
v_gene: TRBV7-2
d_gene: .
CDR3nt: TGTGCCAGCAGCGAGATCAGATTAGGGTACAGGGCGGGCGAGCAGTACTTC
CDR3aa: CASSEIRLGYRAGEQYF

abundance: few
j_gene: TRBJ2-5
v_gene: TRBV20-1
d_gene: .
CDR3nt: TGCAGTGCACCCGGGGTGCAAGAGACCCAGTACTTC
CDR3aa: CSAPGVQETQYF

abundance: .
j_gene: TRBJ1-6
v_gene: TRBV4-2
d_gene: .
CDR3nt: TGTGCCAGCAGCCAAGATGGGATAGGGGGGAGCTCCTATAATTCACCCCTCCACTTT
CDR3aa: CASSQDGIGGSSYNSPLHF

abundance: .
j_gene: TRBJ1-2
v_gene: TRBV4-1
d_gene: .
CDR3nt: TGCGCCAGCAGCCAAGAGGGAGTGGGGCGAGGCTACACCTTC
CDR3aa: CASSQEGVGRGYTF

abundance: .
j_gene: TRBJ2-3
v_gene: TRBV12-5
d_gene: .
CDR3nt: TGTGCTAGTGGTTTGGGGGGCGGCAGCACAGATACGCAGTATTTT
CDR3aa: CASGLGGGSTDTQYF

abundance: few
j_gene: TRBJ2-5
v_gene: TRBV9
d_gene: TRBD2
CDR3nt: TGTGCCAGCAGTGTTAGCGGGGAGATCCAAGAGACCCAGTACTTC
CDR3aa: CASSVSGEIQETQYF

abundance: few
j_gene: TRBJ1-4
v_gene: TRBV29-1
d_gene: .
CDR3nt: TGCAGCGTTGATAAGGGGGGACTGTTTTTT
CDR3aa: CSVDKGGLFF

abundance: .
j_gene: TRBJ2-5
v_gene: TRBV21-1
d_gene: .
CDR3nt: TGTGCCAGCAGTACACTGGGGGACAGCCATCGCGGGACCCAGTACTTC
CDR3aa: CASSTLGDSHRGTQYF

abundance: .
j_gene: TRBJ1-1
v_gene: TRBV20-1
d_gene: .
CDR3nt: TGCAGTGTTCGCCAGGGGCGAGGCACTGAAGCTTTCTTT
CDR3aa: CSVRQGRGTEAFF

abundance: few
j_gene: TRBJ2-3
v_gene: TRBV11-1
d_gene: .
CDR3nt: TGTGCCAGCATGCGGTTGCCGGCCGGTACGCAGTATTTT
CDR3aa: CASMRLPAGTQYF

abundance: .
j_gene: TRBJ1-1
v_gene: TRBV2
d_gene: .
CDR3nt: TGTGCCAGCAGTGGGTGGGTGAACACTGAAGCTTTCTTT
CDR3aa: CASSGWVNTEAFF

abundance: many
j_gene: TRBJ2-4
v_gene: TRBV7-9
d_gene: .
CDR3nt: TGTGCCAGCAGGTCGGATTTGAGGATTCAGTACTTC
CDR3aa: CASRSDLRIQYF

abundance: few
j_gene: TRBJ2-5
v_gene: TRBV9
d_gene: .
CDR3nt: TGTGCCAGCAGCGTAGGGACAAAGAAAAAAGAGACCCAGTACTTC
CDR3aa: CASSVGTKKKETQYF

abundance: .
j_gene: TRBJ1-4
v_gene: TRBV11-2
d_gene: .
CDR3nt: TGTGCCAGCAGCTTAGAGGGTGCCGTCAATGAAAAACTGTTTTTT
CDR3aa: CASSLEGAVNEKLFF

abundance: many
j_gene: TRBJ2-2
v_gene: TRBV7-9
d_gene: .
CDR3nt: TGTGCCAGCAGCCCCGGGAACACCGGGGAGCTGTTTTTT
CDR3aa: CASSPGNTGELFF

abundance: .
j_gene: TRBJ1-2
v_gene: TRBV11-2
d_gene: .
CDR3nt: TGTGCCAGCAGCTTAGTTAGTGGGGGACTCTATGGCTACACCTTC
CDR3aa: CASSLVSGGLYGYTF

abundance: .
j_gene: TRBJ2-3
v_gene: TRBV29-1
d_gene: TRBD2
CDR3nt: TGCAGCGTTGATGACCTCTTGCGGGGGGCCCCAGATACGCAGTATTTT
CDR3aa: CSVDDLLRGAPDTQYF

abundance: few
j_gene: TRBJ2-5
v_gene: TRBV19
d_gene: .
CDR3nt: TGTGCCAGTAGTAATGGGCGGGATCAAGAGACCCAGTACTTC
CDR3aa: CASSNGRDQETQYF

abundance: .
j_gene: TRBJ2-7
v_gene: TRBV12-3/TRBV12-4
d_gene: .
CDR3nt: TGTGCCAGCAGTTCCGACAGCAACGAGCAGTACTTC
CDR3aa: CASSSDSNEQYF

abundance: few
j_gene: TRBJ1-2
v_gene: TRBV20-1
d_gene: .
CDR3nt: TGCAGTGGGACGGCCTCATTCAACTATGGCTACACCTTC
CDR3aa: CSGTASFNYGYTF

abundance: .
j_gene: TRBJ2-3
v_gene: TRBV15
d_gene: TRBD2
CDR3nt: TGTGCCACCAGCGGTAGACTAGCTGGCGATACGCAGTATTTT
CDR3aa: CATSGRLAGDTQYF

abundance: .
j_gene: TRBJ2-3
v_gene: TRBV7-2
d_gene: .
CDR3nt: TGTGCCAGCAGCCGACAGGCTCACCCACAAGATACGCAGTATTTT
CDR3aa: CASSRQAHPQDTQYF

abundance: .
j_gene: TRBJ2-2
v_gene: TRBV7-8
d_gene: .
CDR3nt: TGTGCCAGCAGAATCTGGGGCTACACCGGGGAGCTGTTTTTT
CDR3aa: CASRIWGYTGELFF

abundance: .
j_gene: TRBJ2-2
v_gene: TRBV6-2/TRBV6-3
d_gene: TRBD1
CDR3nt: TGTGCCAGCAGCCGGGACAGGCTAAACACCGGGGAGCTGTTTTTT
CDR3aa: CASSRDRLNTGELFF

abundance: .
j_gene: TRBJ2-7
v_gene: TRBV11-1
d_gene: .
CDR3nt: TGTGCCAGCAGCTTCGGGCCAGTCACGGAGCAGTACTTC
CDR3aa: CASSFGPVTEQYF

abundance: .
j_gene: TRBJ2-7
v_gene: TRBV5-7
d_gene: TRBD1
CDR3nt: TGTGCCAGCAGCTCCAATCCGGGACAGGGCGACGAGCAGTACTTC
CDR3aa: CASSSNPGQGDEQYF

abundance: few
j_gene: TRBJ1-2
v_gene: TRBV12-3/TRBV12-4
d_gene: TRBD1
CDR3nt: TGTGCCAGCAGTCCCGTTCAGACAGGGCCCTACTATGGCTACACCTTC
CDR3aa: CASSPVQTGPYYGYTF

abundance: .
j_gene: TRBJ2-7
v_gene: TRBV11-2
d_gene: .
CDR3nt: TGTGCCAGCAGCCCGGGGCACGATTACGAGCAGTACTTC
CDR3aa: CASSPGHDYEQYF

abundance: few
j_gene: TRBJ2-6
v_gene: TRBV27
d_gene: TRBD1
CDR3nt: TGTGCCAGCAGTTTTCAGGGGGCCTCTGGGGCCAACGTCCTGACTTTC
CDR3aa: CASSFQGASGANVLTF

abundance: .
j_gene: TRBJ2-7
v_gene: TRBV7-2
d_gene: .
CDR3nt: TGTGCCAGCAGCTTAGTCGGGGTGAGCGAGCAGTACTTC
CDR3aa: CASSLVGVSEQYF

abundance: .
j_gene: TRBJ1-4
v_gene: TRBV27
d_gene: .
CDR3nt: TGTGCCAGCAGTTTATCGATGGGTGAAAAACTGTTTTTT
CDR3aa: CASSLSMGEKLFF

abundance: .
j_gene: TRBJ1-4
v_gene: TRBV19
d_gene: TRBD1
CDR3nt: TGTGCCAGTAGTACTGGACAGGAAGTTAATGAAAAACTGTTTTTT
CDR3aa: CASSTGQEVNEKLFF

abundance: few
j_gene: TRBJ2-5
v_gene: TRBV6-5
d_gene: .
CDR3nt: TGTGCCAGCAAGGACGCCGCTCGAGAGACCCAGTACTTC
CDR3aa: CASKDAARETQYF

abundance: .
j_gene: TRBJ2-2
v_gene: TRBV12-3/TRBV12-4
d_gene: .
CDR3nt: TGTGCCAGCAGTTTATCCGGGGATCCCGGGGAGCTGTTTTTT
CDR3aa: CASSLSGDPGELFF

abundance: .
j_gene: TRBJ2-1
v_gene: TRBV5-1
d_gene: TRBD2
CDR3nt: TGCGCCAGCAGCTTGAGCGGTAGCGGGCCCCCCCCTGACAATGAGCAGTTCTTC
CDR3aa: CASSLSGSGPPPDNEQFF

abundance: few
j_gene: TRBJ1-1
v_gene: TRBV4-1
d_gene: .
CDR3nt: TGCGCCAGCAGCCAAAGTGGGCTGGGGGCTTTCTTT
CDR3aa: CASSQSGLGAFF

abundance: .
j_gene: TRBJ1-2
v_gene: TRBV25-1
d_gene: .
CDR3nt: TGTGCCAGCAGCCTTTCCGGACAGCTTGCTGGCTACACCTTC
CDR3aa: CASSLSGQLAGYTF

abundance: .
j_gene: TRBJ2-5
v_gene: TRBV28
d_gene: .
CDR3nt: TGTGCCAGCGAGCCAGGGACAGTTGCGGGGGAGACCCAGTACTTC
CDR3aa: CASEPGTVAGETQYF

abundance: few
j_gene: TRBJ2-5
v_gene: TRBV7-9
d_gene: TRBD1
CDR3nt: TGTGCCAGCAGCTTAGCGTATAGGACAGGGCATGAAGAGCAGTACTTC
CDR3aa: CASSLAYRTGHEEQYF

abundance: .
j_gene: TRBJ1-1
v_gene: TRBV6-5
d_gene: .
CDR3nt: TGTGCCAGCAGTTACCCCCGGCAGGGAACCACTGAAGCTTTCTTT
CDR3aa: CASSYPRQGTTEAFF

abundance: few
j_gene: TRBJ2-3
v_gene: TRBV4-2
d_gene: .
CDR3nt: TGTGCCAGCAGCGAACGGCGGGGGACACCCTCTACAGATACGCAGTATTTT
CDR3aa: CASSERRGTPSTDTQYF

abundance: .
j_gene: TRBJ2-7
v_gene: TRBV20-1
d_gene: .
CDR3nt: TGCAGTGCTAGAGACGGGATTTCCTACGAGCAGTACTTC
CDR3aa: CSARDGISYEQYF

abundance: .
j_gene: TRBJ2-1
v_gene: TRBV20-1
d_gene: TRBD2
CDR3nt: TGCAGTGCTAGGGGACTAGCGGGGTTCCTCGTGAATGAGCAGTTCTTC
CDR3aa: CSARGLAGFLVNEQFF